This entry features one T cell receptor beta chain sequence. Its antigen remains unknown. The immunoSEQ assay was version 4, run in survey mode. Libraries were prepared by immunoSEQ multiplex PCR; TCRdb keeps only in-frame clonotypes and omits some of them. The sample holds roughly 64,000 clones; roughly 75% are singletons and the top ten take more than 1.5%. The germline CDR1 and CDR2 sequences are LGHNT and FRNRAP. This CDR3 region has 16 residues. V dropped 3 bases and J dropped 3; count of bases not matched to a gene: 6. The data stem from a study of persistence of HIV-infected CD4 T cells. Study overall: Donors had been on suppressive ART for a median of about 8 years. A couple of participants gave one leukapheresis sample; others gave up to roughly 180 mL blood repeatedly. Study-level findings and limits: TCRbeta richness was lower in CMV- and Gag-responding cells than in anti-CD3/anti-CD28-responding cells.

The stimulus was an HIV-1 Gag 15-mer peptide pool, 0.85 to 1 ug/peptide/mL. CD40L/CD69 double-negative CD45RO-high memory CD4+ T cells were collected. This sequence was found in an adult man with HIV who was CMV-seropositive. The input for sequencing was CD4+ T cells sorted from PBMCs after roughly 17-hour stimulation, taken from a patient who received antiretroviral therapy. V gene TRBV12-5 combines with J gene TRBJ2-1, with 9 bases fitting TRBD2. The CDR3 nucleotides read TGTGCTAGTGGTTTTTCGGCTAGCGGGGACTACAATGAGCAGTTCTTC. The encoded protein is CASGFSASGDYNEQFF.